These 17 T cell receptor beta chains share one sample of origin, sequenced in a study of OX40 agonist ivuxolimab in advanced cancers. Assay used: immunoSEQ multiplex PCR; TCRdb lists only in-frame clones, some missing. Among about 88,000 clones, 85% were seen once, and the ten largest hold 0.2% to 0.25%. The sample consisted of CD4+ or CD8+ T cells sorted from blood, taken in a trial of the OX40 agonist ivuxolimab. The origin of the receptors is an adult with an advanced solid tumor such as melanoma, head and neck, liver or kidney cancer.

The gene calls are TRBV29-1 and TRBJ2-7; 7 nucleotides match TRBD2. The CDR3 runs to 12 residues. Germline lookup yields CDR1 SQVTM and CDR2 ANQGSEA. J was trimmed by 3 bases and V by 7 bases; bases with no gene match: 6. For the CDR3, the DNA is TGCAGCGGTGGGGCGGGGGTCTACGAGCAGTACTTC. As protein: CSGGAGVYEQYF.

This clone was recorded only once. This sequence joins TRBV19 and TRBJ1-5; 8 bases are a match to TRBD1. The CDR3 runs 15 residues. V trimming: 5 bases; J trimming: 6 bases; junction bases outside the gene matches: 9. Germline V gives CDR1 LNHDA, CDR2 SQIVND (reference sequence). CDR3 sequence (DNA): TGTGCCAGTAGTTTAGGAGCAGGGGGCTTTCAGCCCCAGCATTTT. Its protein is CASSLGAGGFQPQHF.

The CDR3 bases are TGTGCCAGCAGCGCTGGACAGATTTATAGCAATCAGCCCCAGCATTTT. This sequence encodes CASSAGQIYSNQPQHF. J is TRBJ1-5 and V is TRBV5-6; possible D gene TRBD1, 6 bases. Trimming removed 4 bases at V and 0 bases at J, with 14 bases between. Germline V gives CDR1 SGHDT, CDR2 YYEEEE. CDR3 length: 16 amino acids. The variable domain in full, completed from reference TRBV5-6 and TRBJ1-5, reads DAGVTQSPTHLIKTRGQQVTLRCSPKSGHDTVSWYQQALGQGPQFIFQYYEEEERQRGNFPDRFSGHQFPNYSSELNVNALLLGDSALYLCASSAGQIYSNQPQHFGDGTRLSIL.

CDR3 region: CASSAGYGTGTHEQYF. In DNA form, the CDR3 reads TGTGCCAGCAGCGCCGGATACGGGACAGGGACCCACGAGCAGTACTTC. J is TRBJ2-7 and V is TRBV5-4, with 9 bases lining up with TRBD1. Trimming removed 4 bases from V and 5 bases from J; junction bases left unmatched: 13. Germline V gene sequence: CDR1 SGHNT, CDR2 YYREEE (reference sequence). The length of the CDR3 is 16 residues.

The table lists this clone with a few counts. The rearrangement uses TRBV4-2 and TRBJ1-4, with D possibly matching TRBD1 (5 bases). The CDR3 consists of 13 residues. Trimming cost V 4 bases and J 2 bases, with 5 bases left between them. CDR1 and CDR2 (germline): LGHNA, YNFKEQ. CDR3 DNA: TGTGCCAGCAGCCGACAGACTAATGAAAAACTGTTTTTT. Translated, it gives CASSRQTNEKLFF.

J is TRBJ1-5 and V is TRBV7-2; D is ambiguous. CDR1 SGHTA and CDR2 FQGNSA come from the germline V gene. V was trimmed by 2 bases and J by 2 bases, leaving 10 bases between them. CDR3 length equals 15 residues. CDR3 region: CASSLYWEGNQPQHF. In DNA form, the CDR3 reads TGTGCCAGCAGCTTATACTGGGAGGGCAATCAGCCCCAGCATTTT.

This rearrangement joins TRBV27 to TRBJ2-5, with D possibly called TRBD1 or TRBD2 (5 bases each). V dropped 3 bases and J dropped 1 base, with 9 bases sitting between them. CDR3 size: 14 residues. From germline, CDR1 is MNHEY and CDR2 SMNVEV (reference sequence). The chain's CDR3 is CASSFLGTQETQYF. As DNA, the CDR3 is TGTGCCAGCAGTTTCTTGGGGACCCAAGAGACCCAGTACTTC.

This chain joins TRBV18 and TRBJ2-3; D not certain. CDR1 KGHSH and CDR2 LQKENI come from the germline V gene. V was pared by 7 bases and J by 0 bases, with 5 bases between. CDR3 length equals 12 residues. The chain's CDR3 is CASYISTDTQYF. The CDR3 nucleotides are TGTGCCAGCTATATTAGCACAGATACGCAGTATTTT. Complete variable domain (other parts from reference TRBV18 and TRBJ2-3): NAGVMQNPRHLVRRRGQEARLRCSPMKGHSHVYWYRQLPEEGLKFMVYLQKENIIDESGMPKERFSAEFPKEGPSILRIQQVVRGDSAAYFCASYISTDTQYFGPGTRLTVL.

The chain uses TRBV5-1 and TRBJ2-3; possibly TRBD2 for D (6 bases). There are 15 residues in the CDR3. Looked up from germline, CDR1 is SGHRS and CDR2 is YFSETQ. V was trimmed by 1 base and J by 4 bases, leaving 13 bases between them. CDR3 DNA: TGCGCCAGCAGCTTGAGCGTAGCGGCGGCAGATACGCAGTATTTT. This translates into CASSLSVAAADTQYF.

This clone was found once. J is TRBJ2-1 and V is TRBV28; D gene ambiguous. Between the trimmed V and J ends, which lost 2 bases and 6 bases, there was a span of 8 bases. The CDR3 sequence is 13 residues long. CDR1 and CDR2 from the germline V gene are MDHEN and SYDVKM. The CDR3: CASSLMAINEQFF. The CDR3 DNA follows: TGTGCCAGCAGTTTAATGGCAATCAATGAGCAGTTCTTC.

This chain joins TRBV18 and TRBJ2-7; perhaps TRBD2 as D (5 bases). CDR3 length equals 19 residues. CDR1 and CDR2 (germline): KGHSH, LQKENI. V lost 1 base, J lost 3 bases, and 25 bases lay in between. The CDR3 DNA follows: TGTGCCAGCTCACCACTTACTAGACGCTCCCCTCGCGAAGGCTACGAGCAGTACTTC. This encodes CASSPLTRRSPREGYEQYF.

This clone has just a few counts. The chain employs TRBV5-1 and TRBJ2-7, with 7 positions matching TRBD2. The CDR3 is 14 amino acids. Germline CDR1 SGHRS, CDR2 YFSETQ. V lost 2 bases, J lost 3 bases, and 5 bases stayed unmatched. CDR3 in DNA: TGCGCCAGCAGCTTAGAAGGACTAGACTACGAGCAGTACGTC. Residues: CASSLEGLDYEQYV.

V usage is TRBV4-1 and J usage is TRBJ2-5; TRBD1 aligns across 10 bases. This CDR3 is built from 15 residues. The germline CDR1 and CDR2 sequences are MGHRA and YSYEKL. V dropped 2 bases and J dropped 7; count of bases not matched to a gene: 7. The CDR3 bases are TGCGCCAGCAGCCAATCGGGACAGGGGTATGGGACCCAGTACTTC. This gives the protein CASSQSGQGYGTQYF.

This chain connects TRBV28 to TRBJ2-3; possible D gene TRBD2, 6 bases. Deletions cut 3 bases from V and 5 bases from J, with 21 bases between. Germline assignment: CDR1 MDHEN and CDR2 SYDVKM. This CDR3 spans 17 amino acids. The chain's CDR3 is CASSFAGAGNSQDTQYF. The CDR3 DNA reads TGTGCCAGCAGTTTCGCCGGGGCGGGGAACTCGCAAGATACGCAGTATTTT. The whole variable domain, filled in from reference TRBV28 and TRBJ2-3, reads DVKVTQSSRYLVKRTGEKVFLECVQDMDHENMFWYRQDPGLGLRLIYFSYDVKMKEKGDIPEGYSVSREKKERFSLILESASTNQTSMYLCASSFAGAGNSQDTQYFGPGTRLTVL.

The chain is built from TRBV5-4 and TRBJ2-1; 12 nucleotides match TRBD1. The trim removed 4 bases at V and 9 bases at J, leaving 11 bases unmatched. This CDR3 region has 16 residues. Germline CDR1 is SGHNT and CDR2 is YYREEE (reference sequence). The CDR3 is CASSPPGQGAVVEQFF. The DNA for the CDR3 is TGTGCCAGCAGCCCACCGGGACAGGGGGCGGTTGTTGAGCAGTTCTTC.

This sequence joins TRBV18 and TRBJ1-1; D uncertain. V was pared by 3 bases and J by 8 bases, with 10 bases between. The CDR3 is made up of 12 amino acids. The V gene's germline CDR1 is KGHSH and CDR2 LQKENI. The DNA for the CDR3 is TGTGCCAGCTCACCCATAAAGAAAGAAGCTTTCTTT. This translates into CASSPIKKEAFF.

This clone occurred a few times. The chain combines TRBV7-6 with TRBJ2-1; D call uncertain. This CDR3 has 17 residues. Trimming stripped 2 bases from V and 6 bases from J, with 20 bases between. Per the germline V gene, CDR1 is SGHVS and CDR2 is FNYEAQ. The CDR3 loop is CASSLRHSGSNGNEQFF. The CDR3 bases are TGTGCCAGCAGCTTACGACACAGTGGGTCAAACGGCAATGAGCAGTTCTTC.